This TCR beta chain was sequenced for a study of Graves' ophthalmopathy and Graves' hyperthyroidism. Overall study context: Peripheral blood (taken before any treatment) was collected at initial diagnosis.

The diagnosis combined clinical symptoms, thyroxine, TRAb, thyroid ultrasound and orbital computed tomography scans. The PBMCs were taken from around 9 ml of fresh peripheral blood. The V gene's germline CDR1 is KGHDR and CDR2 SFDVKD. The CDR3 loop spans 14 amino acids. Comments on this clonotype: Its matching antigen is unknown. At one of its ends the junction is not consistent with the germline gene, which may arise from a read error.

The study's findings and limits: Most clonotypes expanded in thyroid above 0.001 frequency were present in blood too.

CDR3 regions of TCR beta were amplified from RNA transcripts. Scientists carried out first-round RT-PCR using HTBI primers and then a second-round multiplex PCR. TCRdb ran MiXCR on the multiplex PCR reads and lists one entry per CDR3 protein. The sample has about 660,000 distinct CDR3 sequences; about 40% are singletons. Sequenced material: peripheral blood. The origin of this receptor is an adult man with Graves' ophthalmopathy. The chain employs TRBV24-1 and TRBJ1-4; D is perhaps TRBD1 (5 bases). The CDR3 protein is CASSLVGPNEKLFF. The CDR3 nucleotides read TGTGCCAGCAGTTTAGTGGGACCCAATGAAAAACTGTTTTTT.